This entry features one T cell receptor (beta chain) sequence. The data were obtained in a study of blood T cell repertoires in COVID-19. Study-wide background: Sites across the United States, Italy and Spain contributed samples from acute and convalescent COVID-19. Sources were T cells, B-cell-depleted T cells, or PBMCs; the material itself was cDNA or gDNA.

Original processing methods: Reference gene primer amplification yielded estimated nucleated cell counts. Assay used: immunoSEQ multiplex PCR; TCRdb lists only in-frame clones, some missing. V and J calls and clone size are those listed in that table; D and trimming were worked out from the DNA. The sample lists some 200,000 clones; approximately 82% were seen once. The germline V gene has CDR1 MRHNA and CDR2 SNTAGT. The V gene lost 6 bases and the J gene lost 8 bases, with 14 bases spanning the gap. The CDR3 is 13 amino acids. The specimen sequenced was peripheral blood. The receptor comes from a human donor with acute or convalescent COVID-19. The donor label of this sample is uncertain. The chain couples TRBV6-4 to TRBJ1-5; D not certain. The CDR3 here is CASSLTREEPQHF. DNA for the CDR3: TGTGCCAGCAGCCTAACAAGGGAGGAGCCCCAGCATTTT.